This TCR beta chain was sequenced during a study of blood T cell repertoires in COVID-19 (dated by TCRdb to the early 2020s). General notes on the study: Samples covering the acute and convalescent phases of COVID-19 were provided by collaborators in the United States, Italy and Spain. Subjects who had been exposed to COVID-19, were actively infected with it, or had recovered from it provided the deeply sampled blood TCRbeta repertoires that made up the dataset. Where available, HLA class I and class II types were taken from metadata supplied by the sample provider and were not determined by assay-based typing. A freely available public database, intended as a resource for researchers studying the immune response to SARS-CoV-2, is where the repertoires were released. Samples came from the ongoing ImmuneRACE study (first 160 participants) plus 1,254 subjects from 6 global collaborators. The sample metadata nearly always contained a de-identified subject ID, COVID-19 status, age in years and sex. The material from the prospective study consisted of cDNA or gDNA derived from T cells, B-cell-depleted T cells, or PBMCs.

For this clone: The antigen it binds to is not known. Qualities for individual bases were not recorded, and no much larger clone is one base off.

In the prospective study, participants were about 18 to 90 years old, resided in around 25 geographic areas of the United States, and were enrolled through a virtual design. In the prospective study, participants were assigned to cohorts based on the clinical history participants reported in a screening survey and a study questionnaire. Recovered participants in ImmuneRACE Cohort 3 were defined as having two consecutive negative NP/OP PCR tests, clearance from a healthcare professional, or resolution of symptoms. Mobile phlebotomists in the prospective study collected whole blood, serum and a nasopharyngeal or oropharyngeal swab from every participant. Additional blood draws and questionnaires over an approximately 2-month period could optionally be provided by prospective study participants. Blood samples from the prospective study were shipped frozen or at room temperature prior to DNA extraction.

TCRbeta CDR3 regions were amplified from genomic DNA using the immunoSEQ Assay, a bias-controlled multiplex PCR. As for how the authors treated the data: Nucleated cell counts per sample were estimated from amplification of reference gene primers within the assay. To quantify the absolute abundance of each unique TCRbeta CDR3 rearrangement, sequence reads were collapsed and filtered. For each sample, productive Simpson clonality was calculated as the square root of Simpson's diversity index across productive rearrangements. In its TCRdb copy, this immuneACCESS table keeps in-frame sequences only and misses some clones. Where compared with another copy, unresolved V genes explain less than half of these, and the others have no known cause. V, J and clone size derive from that table, while D and trimming were established from the DNA sequence. In this sample the table shows 360,000 or so clones, roughly nine tenths of which occur a single time. Of the sample, less than 2% falls within the top ten clones.

Paper-wide results and their limitations: The quantity of clinical and demographic metadata differed by source and by participant and was supplied without curation.

V is clipped by 0 bases and J by 0 bases, and the sequence between their germline boundaries is 9 bases long. CDR1 and CDR2 are drawn from the germline V gene (reference sequence): MNHEY, SMNVEV. The CDR3 runs 15 amino acids, cysteine and phenylalanine included. Of the read, only the CDR3 DNA is kept; its 45 bases are in frame from base 1. The sequencing input was PBMCs or T cells enriched from blood (not recorded which). This chain is built from TRBV27 and TRBJ2-7, and the D gene may be TRBD2, 5 bases matching. The clonotype comes from a woman younger than 45 who had recovered from COVID-19. The CDR3 region reads CASSLSVANSYEQYF. The DNA sequence follows: TGTGCCAGCAGTTTATCTGTAGCGAACTCCTACGAGCAGTACTTC.